One and the same sample provided the 12 T cell receptor beta chains below, sequenced in a study of T cell responses to AZD1222 COVID-19 vaccine. Generated by immunoSEQ multiplex PCR, the TCRdb table keeps only in-frame clones and is missing some. The sample contains over 120,000 clones, 88% of which appear only once. Sequencing used peripheral blood, obtained 28 days after the second dose of the MenACWY control vaccine. These receptors all stem from an adult who received the MenACWY meningococcal vaccine as a control.

The V and J genes are TRBV6-5 and TRBJ1-2; 7 bases align to TRBD1. After removal of 6 bases from V and 2 bases from J, the junction contained 9 bases not matched to a gene. Germline V gives CDR1 MNHEY, CDR2 SVGAGI. CDR3 length: 15 residues. The CDR3 region has the DNA TGTGCCAGCAGCCTAAATCCCAGGGGGAACTATGGCTACACCTTC. Translated, it gives CASSLNPRGNYGYTF.

This sequence joins TRBV19 and TRBJ1-5, with D unclear. The CDR3 loop spans 14 amino acids. Germline CDR1 LNHDA, CDR2 SQIVND (reference sequence). The V end lost 6 bases, the J end lost 2 bases, and 11 bases lay between the germline ends. In DNA form, the CDR3 reads TGTGCCAGTAGAAGACCGGAACGCAATCAGCCCCAGCATTTT. Protein product: CASRRPERNQPQHF.

This chain uses TRBV7-9 with TRBJ2-5, with 7 bases aligning to TRBD1. The V gene end was trimmed by 5 bases and the J gene end by 1 base; junction bases not matched to a gene: 1. The CDR3 spans 13 residues. Germline V gene lookup returns CDR1 SEHNR and CDR2 FQNEAQ (reference sequence). In nucleotides, the CDR3 is TGTGCCAGCAGCAGGACAGGCCAAGAGACCCAGTACTTC. It yields the protein CASSRTGQETQYF.

The J gene is TRBJ2-7, the V gene TRBV12-3 or TRBV12-4; D call uncertain. Trimming pared 7 bases from V and 6 bases from J, leaving 16 bases between. The CDR3 loop spans 13 amino acids. The CDR3 is CASKPDLDGEQYF. CDR3 in DNA: TGTGCCAGCAAACCGGACCTGGACGGCGAGCAGTACTTC.

A few counts support this clone. The rearrangement uses TRBV6-2 or TRBV6-3 and TRBJ2-5, with TRBD2 as a possible D gene (5 bases). Germline V gene lookup returns CDR1 MNHEY and CDR2 SVGEGT. The length of the CDR3 is 17 residues. Deletions cut 6 bases from V and 4 bases from J, with 24 bases between. CDR3 region: CASSSTYRLKGAETQYF. In DNA, the CDR3 is TGTGCCAGCAGCTCGACTTACCGGCTGAAGGGAGCAGAGACCCAGTACTTC.

This rearrangement joins TRBV4-3 to TRBJ2-6; D may be TRBD2 (5 bases). CDR3 length: 16 residues. Germline CDR1 and CDR2: LGHNA and YSLEER. Between the trimmed V and J ends, which lost 0 bases and 2 bases, there was a span of 8 bases. CDR3 sequence: CASSQDIGAGANVLTF. For the CDR3, the DNA is TGCGCCAGCAGCCAAGATATCGGGGCTGGGGCCAACGTCCTGACTTTC.

This chain uses TRBV27 with TRBJ1-3, with no clear D. The CDR3 extends over 17 amino acids. With 8 bases removed from V and 0 bases from J, the gap between germline ends came to 20 bases. Germline values: CDR1 MNHEY, CDR2 SMNVEV (reference sequence). The CDR3 sequence: CASGRRRDYNSGNTIYF. CDR3 coding DNA: TGTGCCAGCGGAAGGAGGAGAGATTATAACTCTGGAAACACCATATATTTT.

The CDR3 is CASTSSQGAIYGYTF. CDR3 in DNA: TGTGCCAGCACCTCTTCACAGGGGGCTATCTATGGCTACACCTTC. This chain connects TRBV6-5 to TRBJ1-2; 9 nucleotides match TRBD1. The V segment lost 7 bases and the J segment 4 bases; nucleotides outside the gene matches: 10. The CDR3 consists of 15 residues. Germline CDR1 MNHEY, CDR2 SVGAGI.

This clone was picked up a small number of times. The rearrangement uses TRBV6-6 and TRBJ2-3, with 10 positions matching TRBD1. The V segment lost 2 bases and the J segment 5 bases; nucleotides outside the gene matches: 4. The CDR3 is 15 residues long. Germline CDR1 MNHNY, CDR2 SVGAGI (reference sequence). As DNA, the CDR3 is TGTGCCAGCAGTTACGGACAGGGGGAGATAGATACGCAGTATTTT. It is translated as CASSYGQGEIDTQYF.

This sequence joins TRBV5-1 and TRBJ1-2; no clear D. The CDR3 covers 14 residues. Trimming cost V 1 base and J 8 bases, with 15 bases left between them. From germline, CDR1 is SGHRS and CDR2 YFSETQ. The CDR3 DNA is TGCGCCAGCAGCTTGACCCCGGGCCGGAGGGGCTACACCTTC. Translated, it gives CASSLTPGRRGYTF.

This chain uses TRBV10-3 with TRBJ2-7; 10 nucleotides match TRBD2. The CDR3 totals 14 residues. Germline values: CDR1 ENHRY, CDR2 SYGVKD. The V and J ends lost 6 bases and 2 bases, in that order; junction bases with no gene match: 4. This CDR3 is CAIRTSGDTYEQYF. DNA of the CDR3: TGTGCCATCAGAACTAGCGGGGACACCTACGAGCAGTACTTC.

The chain combines TRBV7-9 with TRBJ1-2; D not certain. From germline, CDR1 is SEHNR and CDR2 FQNEAQ (reference sequence). The CDR3 consists of 12 residues. V lost 8 bases to trimming and J lost 5 bases, with 12 bases between them. This CDR3 reads CASGLSQYGYTF. The DNA for the CDR3 is TGTGCCAGCGGATTATCACAGTATGGCTACACCTTC.